This TCR beta chain was profiled in a study of T cells after yellow fever vaccination. Study overall: Libraries from low-cell-number fractions were prepared with the SMART-Seq v4 Ultra Low Input RNA kit.

TCRdb independently ran MiXCR on the 5' RACE reads; one entry per CDR3 protein. The sample lists under 550,000 distinct CDR3 sequences, about a fifth occurring once. This clonotype occurred a few times. The CDR3 runs to 15 residues. In germline, CDR1 is LNHNV, CDR2 YYDKDF (reference sequence). V lost 5 bases and J 7 bases, leaving 17 bases between the germline ends. The sequence was collected from a man younger than 35 who received the YFV17D yellow fever vaccine. This chain joins TRBV15 and TRBJ2-2; D could derive from TRBD1 or TRBD2 (5 bases each). The sample in question was PBMCs, obtained roughly 23 days after the first yellow fever vaccination. CDR3 region: CATSGPGRLVGELFF. The CDR3 DNA reads as TGTGCCACCAGCGGGCCGGGGCGCCTCGTCGGGGAGCTGTTTTTT.